These T cell receptor beta chains were read from a single sample in a study of beta chain features in type 1 diabetes. The assay was immunoSEQ multiplex PCR, and TCRdb's table has in-frame clones only and misses some. The table shows around 130,000 clones, with 9% occurring only once. Sequencing input: central memory CD4+ T cells from blood. The receptors originated from a man aged 25-40 years with type 1 diabetes. The CDR3 runs from the conserved cysteine through the conserved F or W. The order of the fields is D gene, clone size, J gene, V gene, CDR3 DNA, CDR3 protein. The D gene is left open where the match is weak. Size tells how often a clone was seen (once, few, many) or the class of an expanded clone, and some rows leave it out.

TRBD1 | . | TRBJ1-2 | TRBV28 | TGTGCCAGCAGTGCCGGGACAGGGGAGGGCGGCTACACCTTC | CASSAGTGEGGYTF
. | few | TRBJ2-3 | TRBV28 | TGTGCCAGCAGTCTAGTTGATACGCAGTATTTT | CASSLVDTQYF
. | few | TRBJ2-3 | TRBV1 | TGCACCAGCAGCCAACTAGCGGGGGGTAAAGATACGCAGTATTTT | CTSSQLAGGKDTQYF
. | few | TRBJ2-6 | TRBV29-1 | TGCAGCGTCGTACAGGGAACTGCTGGGGCCAACGTCCTGACTTTC | CSVVQGTAGANVLTF
. | . | TRBJ2-7 | TRBV9 | TGTGCCAGCAGGTTCGGGGAGACTCCGGGCGAGCAGTACTTC | CASRFGETPGEQYF
. | few | TRBJ2-3 | TRBV5-1 | TGCGCCAGCAGCAGATCAGGGGACTACACAGATACGCAGTATTTT | CASSRSGDYTDTQYF
. | few | TRBJ1-6 | TRBV5-1 | TGCGCCAGCAGCTTGCTAGGAGGGACCAATAATTCACCCCTCCACTTT | CASSLLGGTNNSPLHF
TRBD1 | few | TRBJ2-1 | TRBV7-9 | TGTGCCAGCAGCGGACAGGGCAGTGAGCAGTTCTTC | CASSGQGSEQFF
. | few | TRBJ2-3 | TRBV14 | TGTGCCAGCAGCGCGGCAGATACGCAGTATTTT | CASSAADTQYF
. | few | TRBJ1-6 | TRBV6-6 | TGTGCCAGCAGCCCTTTCCGTTCCTCACCCCTCCACTTT | CASSPFRSSPLHF
. | few | TRBJ2-5 | TRBV5-8 | TGTGCCAGCAGCCGGCAGGGTAGTTTGGGAGAGACCCAGTACTTC | CASSRQGSLGETQYF
. | few | TRBJ1-2 | TRBV7-9 | TGTGCCAGCAGCTTAGAACGGTCCGAAGCGCACTACACCTTC | CASSLERSEAHYTF
TRBD2 | few | TRBJ2-1 | TRBV5-4 | TGTGCCAGCAGCCGTTCCGGACTAGCGCCCAATGAGCAGTTCTTC | CASSRSGLAPNEQFF
TRBD2 | once | TRBJ2-7 | TRBV4-2 | TGTGCCAGCAGCCACACGGCCCCTAGCGGGGCCATCTCCTACGAGCAGTACTTC | CASSHTAPSGAISYEQYF
. | few | TRBJ2-5 | TRBV28 | TGTGCCAGCACCGAACCCGGGGTGGAGACCCAGTACTTC | CASTEPGVETQYF
. | . | TRBJ2-3 | TRBV4-2 | TGTGCCAGCAGCCAAGGTTATCCTAGCACAGATACGCAGTATTTT | CASSQGYPSTDTQYF